These 8 T cell receptor beta chains share one sample of origin, sequenced in a study of regulatory T cells in long-lasting Graves disease. Indicated time point: newly diagnosed GD, antithyroid drugs for less than 3 months. PBMC-derived RNA was used for the TCR library. For TCR beta, libraries came from iRepertoire HTBI primers and Arm-PCR of CDR3 regions. From the multiplex PCR reads, TCRdb called clonotypes with MiXCR, one entry per CDR3 protein. This sample has 500,000 or so distinct CDR3 sequences, with about 17% found just once. These data also featured in a second study, about T cells in Graves' hyperthyroidism and ophthalmopathy.

Sequenced here: peripheral blood mononuclear cells (PBMCs), sampled at new diagnosis, from a patient treated with antithyroid drugs. The receptors were sampled from a man aged 35 to 55 with Graves disease.

This clonotype was seen ten or more times. The CDR3 protein is CAWETYEQYF. The CDR3 nucleotides read TGTGCCTGGGAAACCTACGAGCAGTACTTC. The genes are TRBV30 and TRBJ2-7; no clear D. V lost 5 bases and J 2 bases, leaving 4 bases between the germline ends. Germline V CDR1 and CDR2: GTSNPN, SVGIG (reference sequence). The CDR3 contains 10 residues.

This clonotype was seen only a few times. The chain links TRBV11-1 to TRBJ1-2; 9 positions match TRBD1. Trimming removed 4 bases from V and 8 bases from J; junction bases left unmatched: 2. CDR3 size: 12 residues. The germline CDR1 and CDR2 sequences are SGHAT and FQDESV (reference sequence). CDR3 bases: TGTGCCAGCAGCTCTGGACAGGGGGGCTACACCTTC. It yields the protein CASSSGQGGYTF.

This clonotype showed up just once. The chain has TRBV13 and TRBJ1-5; 10 nucleotides agree with TRBD1. Germline V lookup: CDR1 PRHDT, CDR2 FYEKMQ (reference sequence). The V segment lost 3 bases and the J segment 5 bases; nucleotides outside the gene matches: 4. The CDR3 loop spans 15 amino acids. CDR3 residues: CASSFRGTGDQPQHF. The DNA of the CDR3 is TGTGCCAGCAGCTTTCGTGGGACAGGGGATCAGCCCCAGCATTTT.

This clonotype appeared many times. The chain carries TRBV12-3 or TRBV12-4 and TRBJ2-1; TRBD1 matches at 7 bases. This CDR3 has 14 residues. The V and J ends lost 7 bases and 8 bases, in that order; junction bases with no gene match: 11. The CDR3 nucleotides are TGTGCCAGCACCACATTGACAGGGAAGCATGAGCAGTTCTTC. This codes for CASTTLTGKHEQFF.

This clonotype occurred a few times. The chain has TRBV10-1 and TRBJ1-1; maybe TRBD1 (5 bases). CDR1 and CDR2 (germline): WNHNN, SYGVQD (reference sequence). Trimming removed 6 bases from V and 3 bases from J, with 11 bases in between. This CDR3 region has 13 residues. The chain's CDR3 is CASSRDRHTEAFF. CDR3 DNA: TGCGCCAGCAGCCGGGACCGGCACACTGAAGCTTTCTTT.

The chain uses TRBV4-2 and TRBJ2-1; 11 bases align to TRBD2. The V segment lost 0 bases and the J segment 8 bases; nucleotides outside the gene matches: 9. CDR3 length equals 17 residues. Germline assignment: CDR1 LGHNA and CDR2 YNFKEQ. The CDR3 bases are TGTGCCAGCAGCCAAGATCTCCGGCTAGCGGGAGGCGATGAGCAGTTCTTC. It translates to CASSQDLRLAGGDEQFF.

This clonotype came up once. The chain couples TRBV6-1 to TRBJ2-1; 16 bases are a match to TRBD2. After removal of 7 bases from V and 9 bases from J, the junction contained 9 bases not matched to a gene. Germline CDR1 is MNHNS and CDR2 is SASEGT. The CDR3 consists of 16 residues. The CDR3 reads CASTPGTSGRAAEQFF. The CDR3 DNA reads as TGTGCCAGCACTCCAGGGACTAGCGGGAGGGCCGCTGAGCAGTTCTTC.

This clonotype was seen at least ten times. The rearrangement joins TRBV2 to TRBJ2-5; D remains ambiguous. The CDR3 runs to 12 residues. CDR1 and CDR2 from the germline V gene are SNHLY and FYNNEI. Trimming removed 7 bases from V and 5 bases from J, with 11 bases in between. The CDR3, as DNA: TGTGCCAGCAACCCCAAGAGGGAGACCCAGTACTTC. Translation: CASNPKRETQYF.